The clone carrying this TCR beta chain was detected ten times or more. This sample stems from a study of human T cells and chemical hapten exposure. TCRdb reprocessed the RACE reads with MiXCR, giving one entry per CDR3 protein. Here the sample spans under 200,000 distinct CDR3 sequences, more than 14% being singletons. Time point given: patch test 1, 2 weeks after DPC sensitization. Treatment given: therapeutic diphenylcyclopropenone sensitization with weekly scalp DPC. CDR3 length: 13 amino acids. V dropped 5 bases and J dropped 5 bases, with 9 bases sitting between them. Germline lookup yields CDR1 SGHTA and CDR2 FQGNSA.

The sequencing used whole blood, collected in connection with sensitization to the hapten diphenylcyclopropenone (DPC). The chain employs TRBV7-2 and TRBJ1-4; D is perhaps TRBD1 (6 bases). This sequence originates from a woman aged 25-40 years with alopecia areata. Some clones in this sample may be carry-over from other donors' samples. This CDR3 reads CASSIGQNEKLFF. The CDR3 nucleotides read TGTGCCAGCAGCATCGGACAGAATGAAAAACTGTTTTTT. Supplemented by reference TRBV7-2 and TRBJ1-4, the full variable domain reads GAGVSQSPSNKVTEKGKDVELRCDPISGHTALYWYRQSLGQGLEFLIYFQGNSAPDKSGLPSDRFSAERTGGSVSTLTIQRTQQEDSAVYLCASSIGQNEKLFFGSGTQLSVL.